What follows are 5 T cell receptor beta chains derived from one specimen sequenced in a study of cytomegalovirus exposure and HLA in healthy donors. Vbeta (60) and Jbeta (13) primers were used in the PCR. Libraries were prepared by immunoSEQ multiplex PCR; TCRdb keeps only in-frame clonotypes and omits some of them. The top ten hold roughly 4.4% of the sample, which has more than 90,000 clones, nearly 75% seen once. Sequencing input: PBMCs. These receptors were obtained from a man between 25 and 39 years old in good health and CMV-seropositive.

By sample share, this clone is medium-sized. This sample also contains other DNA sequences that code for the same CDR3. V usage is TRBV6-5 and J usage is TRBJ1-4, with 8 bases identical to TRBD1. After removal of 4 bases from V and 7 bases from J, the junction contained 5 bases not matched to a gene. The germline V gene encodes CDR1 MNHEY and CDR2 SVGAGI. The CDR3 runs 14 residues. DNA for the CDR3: TGTGCCAGCAGTTTGGGACAGGAGGGTGAAAAACTGTTTTTT. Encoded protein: CASSLGQEGEKLFF.

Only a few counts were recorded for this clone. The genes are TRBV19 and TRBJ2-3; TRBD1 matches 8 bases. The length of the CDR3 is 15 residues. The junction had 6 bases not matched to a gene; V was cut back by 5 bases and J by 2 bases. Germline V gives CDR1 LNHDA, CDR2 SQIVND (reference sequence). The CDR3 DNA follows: TGTGCCAGTAGTCCCGGACAGGGAGACACAGATACGCAGTATTTT. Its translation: CASSPGQGDTDTQYF.

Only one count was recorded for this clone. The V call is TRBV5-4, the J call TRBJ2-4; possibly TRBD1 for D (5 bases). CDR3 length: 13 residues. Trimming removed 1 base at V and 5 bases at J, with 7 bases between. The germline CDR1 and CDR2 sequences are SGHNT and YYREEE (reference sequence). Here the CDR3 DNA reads TGTGCCAGCAGCTTGAAAGGGGAAAACATTCAGTACTTC. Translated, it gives CASSLKGENIQYF.

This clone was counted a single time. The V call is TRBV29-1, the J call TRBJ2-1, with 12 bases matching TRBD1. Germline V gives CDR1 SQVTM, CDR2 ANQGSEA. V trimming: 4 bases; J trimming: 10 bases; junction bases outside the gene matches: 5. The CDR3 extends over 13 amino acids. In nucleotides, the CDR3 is TGCAGCGTTGTGCCCGGGACAGGGGGCGAGCAGTTCTTC. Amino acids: CSVVPGTGGEQFF.

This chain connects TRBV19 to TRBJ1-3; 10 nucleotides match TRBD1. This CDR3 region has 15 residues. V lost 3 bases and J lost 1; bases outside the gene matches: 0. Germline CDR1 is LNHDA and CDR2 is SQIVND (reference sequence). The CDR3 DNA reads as TGTGCCAGTAGTATGGGACAGGGGTCTGGAAACACCATATATTTT. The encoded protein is CASSMGQGSGNTIYF.